The present TCR beta chain was sequenced within a study of CD8+CD57+ T cells in acquired aplastic anemia. Turning to the study itself: Healthy donor CD4+ samples were sequenced to a depth that averaged roughly 9.9 million reads. Findings and limits, study-wide: Found in both controls and patients were approximately 30 CD8+ CDR3 sequences.

A word on this clonotype: The antigen is not known.

Profiling of TCR beta VDJ combinations and CDR3 sequences used genomic DNA as template. TCRdb re-called the reads through MiXCR, storing one row per CDR3 protein. The profile shows 400,000 to 450,000 distinct CDR3 sequences, 60% to 80% of them singletons. The sequence derives from a human donor in good health, serving as a control. The sample was sorted CD4+, CD8+, or CD8+CD57+ T cells (not recorded which) from PBMCs.

The chain's CDR3 is CSALTGTRTDTQYF. The CDR3 bases are TGCAGTGCCTTGACCGGGACTAGGACAGATACGCAGTATTTT. The V call is TRBV20-1, the J call TRBJ2-3; 8 nucleotides agree with TRBD2. Germline assignment: CDR1 DFQATT and CDR2 SNEGSKA (reference sequence). Trimming cost V 6 bases and J 3 bases; bases outside gene matches: 8. CDR3 length: 14 amino acids.